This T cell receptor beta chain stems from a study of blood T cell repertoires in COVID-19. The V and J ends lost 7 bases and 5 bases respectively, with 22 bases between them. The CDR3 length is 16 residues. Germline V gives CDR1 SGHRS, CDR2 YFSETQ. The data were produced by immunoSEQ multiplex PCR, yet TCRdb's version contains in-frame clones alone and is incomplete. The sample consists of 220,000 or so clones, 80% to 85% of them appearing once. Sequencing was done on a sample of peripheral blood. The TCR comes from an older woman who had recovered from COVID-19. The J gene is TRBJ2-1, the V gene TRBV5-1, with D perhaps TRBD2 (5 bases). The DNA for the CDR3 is TGCGCCAGCTCTAGAAGAGAGGGAACATCGAACAATGAGCAGTTCTTC. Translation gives CASSRREGTSNNEQFF.